This T cell receptor (beta chain) was captured by sequencing in a study of immune cell composition in non-small cell lung cancer. Study overall: Most cases were lung adenocarcinoma or squamous cell carcinoma. Study outcomes and limitations: TIL tumour reactivity correlated with maximal tumour-associated clone frequency in adenocarcinoma. Tumour TCR-beta clonality was not significantly tied to smoking pack-years.

On this clone: What it binds is unknown.

Normal lung sampling was at least 3 cm from the tumour, as distant as possible. Generated by immunoSEQ multiplex PCR, the TCRdb table keeps only in-frame clones and is missing some. The sample holds around 1,800 clones, less than 75% seen once. V lost 4 bases, J lost 7 bases, and 4 bases stayed unmatched. Germline V gene sequence: CDR1 MNHNS, CDR2 SASEGT. This CDR3 comprises 15 residues. This TCR derives from a human donor with non-small cell lung cancer. The sample consisted of non-adjacent lung tissue. The V gene is TRBV6-1, the J gene TRBJ2-1; TRBD2 agrees at 13 bases. For the CDR3, the DNA is TGTGCCAGCAGTGTACTAGCGGGGGGGCGTAATGAGCAGTTCTTC. Protein sequence: CASSVLAGGRNEQFF.